The 21 T cell receptor beta chains in this list originate from one sample, sequenced in a study of blood T cell repertoires in COVID-19. Repertoires were generated with immunoSEQ multiplex PCR, while TCRdb's copy carries only in-frame clones and drops some. Of tens of thousands of clones listed, approximately 90% were seen once; the top ten hold around 1.2%. Sequences were obtained from peripheral blood. These receptors were collected from a woman aged 60-70 years with acute or convalescent COVID-19.

The chain joins TRBV19 to TRBJ2-5, with TRBD2 identical over 13 bases. This CDR3 has 16 amino acids. Trimming cost V 5 bases and J 2 bases; bases outside gene matches: 5. Germline CDR1 is LNHDA and CDR2 is SQIVND (reference sequence). The CDR3 loop reads CASSFWTSGGQETQYF. As DNA, the CDR3 is TGTGCCAGTAGTTTCTGGACTAGCGGGGGACAAGAGACCCAGTACTTC.

The chain couples TRBV6-6 to TRBJ1-2; possible D gene TRBD1, 5 bases. This CDR3 has 14 residues. The ends were cut back, 2 bases at V and 8 bases at J, with 15 bases in the middle. CDR1 is MNHNY, CDR2 SVGAGI, per germline (reference sequence). The CDR3 reads CASSYRGEGDGYTF. The DNA for the CDR3 is TGTGCCAGCAGTTACCGGGGGGAGGGCGACGGCTACACCTTC.

This chain uses TRBV3-1 (or the pseudogene TRBV3-2) with TRBJ2-6, with no clear D. The CDR3 runs to 16 residues. Germline-derived CDR1 and CDR2 are LGHDT and YNNKEL (reference sequence). The V end was cut by 4 bases, the J end by 0 bases, with 10 bases between. The CDR3: CASSRSSPSGANVLTF. Here the CDR3 DNA reads TGTGCCAGCAGCCGGAGCAGCCCCTCTGGGGCCAACGTCCTGACTTTC.

The chain uses TRBV4-1 and TRBJ2-5; perhaps TRBD1 as D (5 bases). The CDR3 totals 15 residues. Germline-derived CDR1 and CDR2 are MGHRA and YSYEKL. Trimming stripped 4 bases from V and 2 bases from J, with 14 bases between. CDR3 nucleotide sequence: TGCGCCAGCAGCCGGCAAGGGGATCTTCAAGAGACCCAGTACTTC. This encodes CASSRQGDLQETQYF.

The rearrangement uses TRBV18 and TRBJ2-1; a weak D match, TRBD1 (6 bases). This CDR3 region has 17 residues. Trimming left V 3 bases short and J 9 bases short, with 24 bases between. Germline values: CDR1 KGHSH, CDR2 LQKENI. DNA of the CDR3: TGTGCCAGCTCACCGGTCTACGGGACAACCAAAGTTATTGAGCAGTTCTTC. As protein: CASSPVYGTTKVIEQFF.

The count of this clone is one. The rearrangement links TRBV28 to TRBJ1-2; D may be TRBD1 (5 bases). The germline V gene has CDR1 MDHEN and CDR2 SYDVKM. CDR3 length equals 15 residues. The V end lost 6 bases, the J end lost 0 bases, and 14 bases lay between the germline ends. DNA of the CDR3: TGTGCCAGCAGCCTCGGGACTGCCGCTAACTATGGCTACACCTTC. Protein: CASSLGTAANYGYTF.

This clone came up once. The V and J genes are TRBV6-2 or TRBV6-3 and TRBJ2-3, with 7 bases identical to TRBD2. This CDR3 region has 16 residues. The germline V gene encodes CDR1 MNHEY and CDR2 SVGEGT. V was pared by 2 bases and J by 1 base, with 6 bases of the junction left unmatched. For the CDR3, the DNA is TGTGCCAGCAGTTACGAAGGTGCGGGAGGCACAGATACGCAGTATTTT. Its translation is CASSYEGAGGTDTQYF.

The J gene is TRBJ2-3, the V gene TRBV1; the listed D gene, TRBD2, was not tested against the DNA. TRBV1 is marked as a pseudogene. The CDR3 loop spans 19 amino acids. In DNA form, the CDR3 reads TGCACCAGCAGCCAAGAAGGACTAGCGGGAGCTCTCAGCACAGATACGCAGTATTTT. Residues: CTSSQEGLAGALSTDTQYF.

This clone was recorded a few times. The chain employs TRBV7-9 and TRBJ2-7; TRBD2 aligns across 7 bases. The CDR3 is 15 amino acids. V shed 4 bases and J 0 bases; nucleotides not matched to a gene: 6. Per germline, CDR1 SEHNR and CDR2 FQNEAQ (reference sequence). Here the CDR3 DNA reads TGTGCCAGCAGCTCCAGCGGGATAGCCTCCTACGAGCAGTACGTC. Translated: CASSSSGIASYEQYV.

This clone was detected only once. The chain combines TRBV5-1 with TRBJ1-6; D perhaps matches TRBD1 (6 bases). The germline gives CDR1 SGHRS, CDR2 YFSETQ. There are 12 residues in the CDR3. V gave up 4 bases and J gave up 12 bases, with 11 bases separating them. CDR3 nucleotide sequence: TGCGCCAGCAGCACCGGGGGGCGACCCCTCCACTTT. Its protein product is CASSTGGRPLHF.

The rearrangement uses TRBV6-1 and TRBJ1-1; 7 bases fit TRBD1. Germline V gene lookup returns CDR1 MNHNS and CDR2 SASEGT. The CDR3 totals 14 residues. Germline trimming cut 3 bases from V and 5 bases from J; bases unmatched to any gene: 6. CDR3 sequence (DNA): TGTGCCAGCAGTGACCTGCCAGGGGGGACTGAAGCTTTCTTT. Protein: CASSDLPGGTEAFF.

In nucleotides, the CDR3 is TGTGCCAGCAGCCAAGGTTTAGAAACGGGGGGCACAGATACGCAGTATTTT. Residues: CASSQGLETGGTDTQYF. The gene calls are TRBV4-2 and TRBJ2-3; tentative D call: TRBD2 (6 bases). This CDR3 is 17 amino acids long. V was pared by 1 base and J by 1 base, with 15 bases between. Per the germline V gene, CDR1 is LGHNA and CDR2 is YNFKEQ.

V and J are TRBV12-2 and TRBJ1-4; the table's D gene call, TRBD1, was not cross checked with the DNA. TRBV12-2 is marked as a pseudogene. This CDR3 has 16 residues. The CDR3 sequence is CASRPFRDATNEKLFF. The CDR3 nucleotides read TGTGCAAGTCGACCCTTCAGGGATGCAACTAATGAAAAACTGTTTTTT.

The rearrangement uses TRBV6-1 and TRBJ1-2; 8 bases align to TRBD1. The CDR3 runs 17 residues. From germline, CDR1 is MNHNS and CDR2 SASEGT. The V and J ends lost 0 bases and 3 bases, in that order; junction bases with no gene match: 9. This CDR3 reads CASSEALQGASHYGYTF. CDR3 nucleotide sequence: TGTGCCAGCAGTGAAGCGCTCCAGGGGGCGTCGCACTATGGCTACACCTTC.

V and J are TRBV29-1 and TRBJ2-4; 7 bases fit TRBD1. This CDR3 is 15 amino acids long. V lost 7 bases, J lost 3 bases, and 12 bases stayed unmatched. Germline CDR1 SQVTM, CDR2 ANQGSEA. DNA of the CDR3: TGCAGCGCAATGACAGGGTCGAGATACAAAAACATTCAGTACTTC. It encodes CSAMTGSRYKNIQYF.

The V call is TRBV4-2, the J call TRBJ1-2; TRBD1 matches 10 bases. Germline CDR1 LGHNA, CDR2 YNFKEQ. This CDR3 spans 14 amino acids. Trimming cost V 4 bases and J 7 bases; bases outside gene matches: 6. CDR3 DNA sequence: TGTGCCAGCAGCCGGGACAGGGGAATCGGTGGCTACACCTTC. Its protein is CASSRDRGIGGYTF.

The rearrangement uses TRBV24-1 and TRBJ2-2, with TRBD1 as a possible D gene (6 bases). V was clipped by 2 bases and J by 1 base, with 10 bases between them. The CDR3 length is 16 residues. Per the germline V gene, CDR1 is KGHDR and CDR2 is SFDVKD. CDR3 in amino acids: CATSDSPGQNTGELFF. DNA of the CDR3: TGTGCCACCAGTGATTCCCCGGGACAGAACACCGGGGAGCTGTTTTTT.

The genes are TRBV7-8 and TRBJ1-3; D possibly corresponds to TRBD1 (6 bases). There are 17 residues in the CDR3. V was clipped by 0 bases and J by 3 bases, with 15 bases between them. Germline V gene data show CDR1 as SGHVS and CDR2 as FQNEAQ. The CDR3 DNA reads TGTGCCAGCAGCTTAGCGGTGACAGGATGGATTGGAAACACCATATATTTT. It yields the protein CASSLAVTGWIGNTIYF.

This clone was seen just once. The chain has TRBV6-6 and TRBJ2-2; no firm D call. Germline V gene lookup returns CDR1 MNHNY and CDR2 SVGAGI (reference sequence). This CDR3 contains 15 residues. V gave up 7 bases and J gave up 5 bases, with 17 bases separating them. The CDR3 is CASTVDPQATGELFF. The CDR3 DNA reads as TGTGCCAGCACCGTAGACCCTCAGGCAACCGGGGAGCTGTTTTTT.

This clone was seen once. The rearrangement joins TRBV11-2 to TRBJ2-7; D uncertain. The CDR3 runs to 13 residues. The V gene's germline CDR1 is SGHAT and CDR2 FQNNGV. Trimming took off 2 bases at V and 0 bases at J, with 5 bases between the two ends. The DNA of the CDR3 is TGTGCCAGCAGCTTATCTAGCTCCTACGAGCAGTACGTC. This sequence encodes CASSLSSSYEQYV.

The chain's CDR3 is CASSLVPQEGTEAFF. CDR3 nucleotides: TGTGCCAGCAGCTTAGTTCCGCAGGAAGGTACTGAAGCTTTCTTT. The chain has TRBV7-6 and TRBJ1-1, with D unresolved. The germline CDR1 and CDR2 sequences are SGHVS and FNYEAQ. This CDR3 comprises 15 residues. V was trimmed by 1 base and J by 5 bases, leaving 14 bases between them.